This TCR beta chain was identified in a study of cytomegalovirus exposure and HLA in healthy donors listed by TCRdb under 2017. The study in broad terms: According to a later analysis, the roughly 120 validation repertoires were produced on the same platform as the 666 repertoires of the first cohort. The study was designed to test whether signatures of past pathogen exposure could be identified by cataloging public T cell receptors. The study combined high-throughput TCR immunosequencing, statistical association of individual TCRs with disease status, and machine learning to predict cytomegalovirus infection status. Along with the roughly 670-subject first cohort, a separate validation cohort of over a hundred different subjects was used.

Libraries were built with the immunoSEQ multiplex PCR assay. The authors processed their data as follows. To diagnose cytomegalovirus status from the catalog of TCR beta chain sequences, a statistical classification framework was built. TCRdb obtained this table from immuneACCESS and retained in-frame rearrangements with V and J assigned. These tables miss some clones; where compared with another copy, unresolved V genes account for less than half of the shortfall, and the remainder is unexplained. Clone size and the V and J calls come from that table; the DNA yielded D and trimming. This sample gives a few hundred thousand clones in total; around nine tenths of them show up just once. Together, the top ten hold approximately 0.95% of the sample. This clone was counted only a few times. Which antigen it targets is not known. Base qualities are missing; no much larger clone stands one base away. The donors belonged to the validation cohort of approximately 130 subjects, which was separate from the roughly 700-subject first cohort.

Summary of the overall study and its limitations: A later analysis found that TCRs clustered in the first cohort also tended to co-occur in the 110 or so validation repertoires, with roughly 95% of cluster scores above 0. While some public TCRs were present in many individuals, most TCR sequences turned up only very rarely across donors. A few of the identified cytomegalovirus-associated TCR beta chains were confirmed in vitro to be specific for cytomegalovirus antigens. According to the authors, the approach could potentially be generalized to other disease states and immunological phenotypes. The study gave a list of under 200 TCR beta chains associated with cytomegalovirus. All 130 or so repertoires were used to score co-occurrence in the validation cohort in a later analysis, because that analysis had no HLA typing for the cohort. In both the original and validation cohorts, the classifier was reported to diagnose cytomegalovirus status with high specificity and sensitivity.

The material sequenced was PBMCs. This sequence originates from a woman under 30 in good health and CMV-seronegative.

The nucleotide sequence is given as TGTGCCAGCTGGGTCGGGGTTGAAGCTTTCTTT. Translated, it gives CASWVGVEAFF. The chain is made from TRBV2 and TRBJ1-1; the D gene cannot be named for sure. The V and J ends are trimmed by 8 bases and 7 bases, leaving 11 bases between them. The CDR3 measures 11 amino acids from cysteine to phenylalanine. Only CDR3 DNA remains: 33 bases, in frame from the first base. CDR1 SNHLY and CDR2 FYNNEI were looked up in the germline V gene. Beyond the CDR3, the reference TRBV2 and TRBJ1-1 genes provide the residues; the full variable domain reads: EPEVTQTPSHQVTQMGQEVILRCVPISNHLYFYWYRQILGQKVEFLVSFYNNEISEKSEIFDDQFSVERPDGSNFTLKIRSTKLEDSAMYFCASWVGVEAFFGQGTRLTVV.